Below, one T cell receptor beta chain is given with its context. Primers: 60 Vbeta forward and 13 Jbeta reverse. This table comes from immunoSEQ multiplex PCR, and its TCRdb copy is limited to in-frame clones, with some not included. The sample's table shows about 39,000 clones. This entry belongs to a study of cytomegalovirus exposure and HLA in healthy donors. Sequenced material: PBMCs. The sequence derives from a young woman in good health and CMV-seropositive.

CDR3 sequence (DNA): TGCGCCAGCAGCCAAGAGGGCATGAGCACAGATACGCAGTATTTT. Translating gives CASSQEGMSTDTQYF. The rearrangement joins TRBV4-1 to TRBJ2-3; D remains unclear. Per the germline V gene, CDR1 is MGHRA and CDR2 is YSYEKL. V lost 0 bases to trimming and J lost 0 bases, with 7 bases between them. The CDR3 spans 15 residues.